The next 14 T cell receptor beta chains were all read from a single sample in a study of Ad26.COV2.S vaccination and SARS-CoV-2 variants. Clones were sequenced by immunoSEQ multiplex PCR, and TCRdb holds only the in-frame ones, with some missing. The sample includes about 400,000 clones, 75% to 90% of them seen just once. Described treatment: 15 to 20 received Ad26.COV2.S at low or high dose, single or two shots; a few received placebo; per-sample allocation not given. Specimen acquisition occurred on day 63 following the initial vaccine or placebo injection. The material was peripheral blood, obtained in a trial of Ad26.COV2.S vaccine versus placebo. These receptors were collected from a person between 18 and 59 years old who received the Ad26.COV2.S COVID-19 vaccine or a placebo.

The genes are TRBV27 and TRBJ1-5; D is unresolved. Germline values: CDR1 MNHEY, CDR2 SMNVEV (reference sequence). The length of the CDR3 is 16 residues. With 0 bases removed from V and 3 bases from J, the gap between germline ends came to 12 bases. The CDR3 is CASSLSGDNLNQPQHF. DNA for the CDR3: TGTGCCAGCAGTTTATCGGGTGACAACCTCAATCAGCCCCAGCATTTT.

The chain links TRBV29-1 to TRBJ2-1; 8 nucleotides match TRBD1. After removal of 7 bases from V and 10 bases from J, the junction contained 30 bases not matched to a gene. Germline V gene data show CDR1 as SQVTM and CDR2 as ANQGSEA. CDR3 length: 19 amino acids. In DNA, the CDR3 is TGCAGCGCCCAACCTACGAGCTTCCGGACAGGGAGGACAATTGGGGAGCAGTTCTTC. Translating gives CSAQPTSFRTGRTIGEQFF.

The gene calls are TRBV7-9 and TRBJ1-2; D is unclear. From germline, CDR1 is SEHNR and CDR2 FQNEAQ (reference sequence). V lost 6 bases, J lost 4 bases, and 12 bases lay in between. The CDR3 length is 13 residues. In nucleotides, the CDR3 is TGTGCCAGCAGACCAGCGGCAGGCTATGGCTACACCTTC. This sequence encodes CASRPAAGYGYTF.

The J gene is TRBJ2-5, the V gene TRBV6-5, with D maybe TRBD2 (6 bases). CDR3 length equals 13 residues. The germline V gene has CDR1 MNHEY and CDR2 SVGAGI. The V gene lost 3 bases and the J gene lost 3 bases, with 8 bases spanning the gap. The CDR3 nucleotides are TGTGCCAGCAGTTATTTAGCGGAAGAGACCCAGTACTTC. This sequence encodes CASSYLAEETQYF.

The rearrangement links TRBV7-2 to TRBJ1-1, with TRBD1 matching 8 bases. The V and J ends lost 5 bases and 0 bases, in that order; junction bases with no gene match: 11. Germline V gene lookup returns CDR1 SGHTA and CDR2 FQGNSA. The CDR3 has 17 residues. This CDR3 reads CASSLKPAGQVNTEAFF. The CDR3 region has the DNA TGTGCCAGCAGCCTCAAACCGGCGGGACAGGTGAACACTGAAGCTTTCTTT.

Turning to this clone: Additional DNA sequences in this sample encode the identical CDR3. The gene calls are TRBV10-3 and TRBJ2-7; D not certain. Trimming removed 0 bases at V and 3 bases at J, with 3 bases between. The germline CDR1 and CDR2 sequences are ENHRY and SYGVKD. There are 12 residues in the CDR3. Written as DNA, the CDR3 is TGTGCCATCAGTGAGTCCCGCTACGAGCAGTACTTC. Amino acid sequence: CAISESRYEQYF.

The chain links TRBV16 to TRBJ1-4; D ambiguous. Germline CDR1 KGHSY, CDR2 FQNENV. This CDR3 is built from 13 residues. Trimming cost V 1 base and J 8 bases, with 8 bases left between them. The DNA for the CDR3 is TGTGCCAGCAGCCAATTCCGAGGGGAAAAACTGTTTTTT. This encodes CASSQFRGEKLFF.

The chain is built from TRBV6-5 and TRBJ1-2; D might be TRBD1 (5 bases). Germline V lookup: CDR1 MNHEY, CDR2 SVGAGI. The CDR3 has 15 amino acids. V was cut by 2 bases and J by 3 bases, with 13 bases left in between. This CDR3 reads CASSYKRGPDYGYTF. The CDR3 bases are TGTGCCAGCAGTTACAAAAGGGGCCCAGACTATGGCTACACCTTC.

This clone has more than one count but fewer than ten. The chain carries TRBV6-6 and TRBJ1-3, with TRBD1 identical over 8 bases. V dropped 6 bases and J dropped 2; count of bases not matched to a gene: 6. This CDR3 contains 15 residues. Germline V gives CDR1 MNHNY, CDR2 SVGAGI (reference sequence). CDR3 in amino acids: CASSHIQGAGNTIYF. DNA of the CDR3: TGTGCCAGCAGCCATATACAGGGGGCTGGAAACACCATATATTTT.

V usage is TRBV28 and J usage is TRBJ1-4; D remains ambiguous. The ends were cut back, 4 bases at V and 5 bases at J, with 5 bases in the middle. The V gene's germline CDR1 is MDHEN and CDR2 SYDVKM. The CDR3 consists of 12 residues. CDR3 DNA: TGTGCCAGCAGTTCTGGAAATGAAAAACTGTTTTTT. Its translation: CASSSGNEKLFF.

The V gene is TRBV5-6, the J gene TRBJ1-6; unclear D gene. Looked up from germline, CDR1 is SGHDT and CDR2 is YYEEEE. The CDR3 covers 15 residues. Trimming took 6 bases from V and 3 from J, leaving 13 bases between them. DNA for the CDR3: TGTGCCAGCACCATTCTCCGGGTCTATAATTCACCCCTCCACTTT. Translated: CASTILRVYNSPLHF. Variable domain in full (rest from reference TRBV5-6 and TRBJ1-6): DAGVTQSPTHLIKTRGQQVTLRCSPKSGHDTVSWYQQALGQGPQFIFQYYEEEERQRGNFPDRFSGHQFPNYSSELNVNALLLGDSALYLCASTILRVYNSPLHFGNGTRLTVT.

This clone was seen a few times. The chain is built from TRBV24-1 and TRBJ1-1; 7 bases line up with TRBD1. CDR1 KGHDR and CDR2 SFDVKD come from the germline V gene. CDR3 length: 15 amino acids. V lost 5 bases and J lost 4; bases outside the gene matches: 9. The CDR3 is CATSATGARGTEAFF. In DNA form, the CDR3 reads TGTGCCACCAGTGCTACAGGGGCTCGGGGCACTGAAGCTTTCTTT.

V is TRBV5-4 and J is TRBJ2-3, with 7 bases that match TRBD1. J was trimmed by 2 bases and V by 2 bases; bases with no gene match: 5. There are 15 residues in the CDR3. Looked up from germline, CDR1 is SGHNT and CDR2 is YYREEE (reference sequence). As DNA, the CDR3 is TGTGCCAGCAGCTTCCCGCAGGGGGACACAGATACGCAGTATTTT. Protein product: CASSFPQGDTDTQYF.

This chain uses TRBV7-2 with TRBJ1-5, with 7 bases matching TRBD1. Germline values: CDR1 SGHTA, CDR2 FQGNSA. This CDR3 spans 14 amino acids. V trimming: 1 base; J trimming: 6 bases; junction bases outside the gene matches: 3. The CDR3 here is CASSLETGVQPQHF. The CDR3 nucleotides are TGTGCCAGCAGCTTAGAAACAGGGGTTCAGCCCCAGCATTTT.